These 20 T cell receptor beta chains share one sample of origin, sequenced in a study of blood T cell repertoires in COVID-19. The protocol was immunoSEQ multiplex PCR, while the TCRdb copy is restricted to in-frame clones and leaves out a portion. The repertoire has 140,000 to 150,000 clones, 70% to 90% of them found once; the top ten carry roughly 5.3%. The sequenced sample was peripheral blood. All receptors come from a woman aged 45-60 years with acute or convalescent COVID-19.

The rearrangement joins TRBV11-3 to TRBJ1-3; 7 nucleotides agree with TRBD1. Germline V gives CDR1 SGHNT, CDR2 YENEEA. V lost 5 bases and J lost 4; bases outside the gene matches: 2. The CDR3 is made up of 13 amino acids. CDR3 nucleotides: TGTGCCAGCAGCGACAGGGCCGGAAACACCATATATTTT. It translates to CASSDRAGNTIYF.

The rearrangement links TRBV5-1 to TRBJ1-2; the match to TRBD1 covers 7 bases. Looked up from germline, CDR1 is SGHRS and CDR2 is YFSETQ. This CDR3 region has 16 residues. The V and J ends lost 3 bases and 3 bases, in that order; junction bases with no gene match: 11. In DNA form, the CDR3 reads TGCGCCAGCAGCTCCGCCCAACAGGGGTCTCACTATGGCTACACCTTC. Amino acids: CASSSAQQGSHYGYTF. Together with reference TRBV5-1 and TRBJ1-2, the CDR3 gives the full variable domain: KAGVTQTPRYLIKTRGQQVTLSCSPISGHRSVSWYQQTPGQGLQFLFEYFSETQRNKGNFPGRFSGRQFSNSRSEMNVSTLELGDSALYLCASSSAQQGSHYGYTFGSGTRLTVV.

On this clone itself: This specimen includes other DNA sequences encoding the same CDR3. The chain has TRBV5-1 and TRBJ1-1; 8 bases are shared with TRBD1. This CDR3 is 14 amino acids long. The germline CDR1 and CDR2 sequences are SGHRS and YFSETQ. Trimming took 2 bases from V and 3 from J; bases not matched to a gene: 3. The CDR3 is CASSLGQGYTEAFF. The CDR3 coding sequence is TGCGCCAGCAGCTTAGGACAGGGATACACTGAAGCTTTCTTT. Full variable domain (outside the CDR3, taken from reference TRBV5-1 and TRBJ1-1): KAGVTQTPRYLIKTRGQQVTLSCSPISGHRSVSWYQQTPGQGLQFLFEYFSETQRNKGNFPGRFSGRQFSNSRSEMNVSTLELGDSALYLCASSLGQGYTEAFFGQGTRLTVV.

This sequence joins TRBV19 and TRBJ1-1, with 8 bases identical to TRBD1. Germline-derived CDR1 and CDR2 are LNHDA and SQIVND (reference sequence). The length of the CDR3 is 17 residues. Losses at the gene ends were 8 bases for V and 6 bases for J; bases not matched to a gene: 20. In DNA, the CDR3 is TGTGCCAGTGATCCCGGCGACAGGGGAATCCTGGGGGCTGAAGCTTTCTTT. Its protein is CASDPGDRGILGAEAFF.

The gene calls are TRBV7-3 and TRBJ1-1; the match to TRBD1 covers 11 bases. The CDR3 runs 15 residues. V was clipped by 5 bases and J by 4 bases; unmatched bases: 6. Looked up from germline, CDR1 is SGHTA and CDR2 is FQGTGA. The CDR3 loop reads CASSKDRGPGTEAFF. Written as DNA, the CDR3 is TGTGCCAGCAGCAAGGACAGGGGGCCAGGCACTGAAGCTTTCTTT.

The chain links TRBV19 to TRBJ2-2, with TRBD2 matching over 7 bases. This CDR3 is 15 amino acids long. The J segment lost 6 bases and the V segment lost 1 base, leaving 5 bases of the junction unmatched. The germline CDR1 and CDR2 sequences are LNHDA and SQIVND (reference sequence). CDR3 nucleotides: TGTGCCAGTAGTATAGCCGATGGGGGGGCCGGGGAGCTGTTTTTT. Encoded protein: CASSIADGGAGELFF.

The chain recombines TRBV7-8 with TRBJ1-5; D may be TRBD1 (6 bases). Trimming shortened V by 5 bases and J by 5 bases, and 16 bases separated the two germline ends. This CDR3 has 15 residues. Looked up from germline, CDR1 is SGHVS and CDR2 is FQNEAQ. The CDR3 spells CASSPREGVDQPQHF. CDR3 coding DNA: TGTGCCAGCAGCCCGCGGGAGGGGGTTGATCAGCCCCAGCATTTT.

This rearrangement joins TRBV18 to TRBJ2-2; 12 bases align to TRBD2. CDR1 and CDR2 from the germline V gene are KGHSH and LQKENI. Germline trimming cut 0 bases from V and 1 base from J; bases unmatched to any gene: 6. This CDR3 has 19 amino acids. CDR3 coding DNA: TGTGCCAGCTCACCACCACTAGCGGGGGGACTCGGGAACACCGGGGAGCTGTTTTTT. Protein sequence: CASSPPLAGGLGNTGELFF.

This sequence joins TRBV19 and TRBJ2-3; a weak D match, TRBD1 (5 bases). Germline V gene lookup returns CDR1 LNHDA and CDR2 SQIVND (reference sequence). V lost 0 bases and J lost 1, with 11 bases in between. The CDR3 totals 16 residues. CDR3 amino acids: CASSIDGVGGTDTQYF. CDR3 nucleotides: TGTGCCAGTAGTATAGATGGTGTAGGGGGCACAGATACGCAGTATTTT.

The chain links TRBV4-3 to TRBJ2-2; the D is unclear. Between the trimmed V and J ends, which lost 0 bases and 4 bases, there was a span of 15 bases. The CDR3 is 17 amino acids. CDR1 and CDR2 (germline): LGHNA, YSLEER. The CDR3 DNA reads as TGCGCCAGCAGCCAAGAAAGGCTTCTAGATTTCACCGGGGAGCTGTTTTTT. Protein product: CASSQERLLDFTGELFF.

This clone was seen more than once but under ten times. The chain joins TRBV9 to TRBJ2-5; D might be TRBD2 (6 bases). The CDR3 is 15 amino acids. V lost 5 bases and J lost 1, with 15 bases in between. In germline, CDR1 is SGDLS, CDR2 YYNGEE. The CDR3 coding sequence is TGTGCCAGCAGTCCCGGAGGGGTGAGCCAAGAGACCCAGTACTTC. It specifies CASSPGGVSQETQYF.

This chain links TRBV19 with TRBJ2-7; 9 bases are a match to TRBD1. The CDR3 consists of 15 residues. Trimming took 5 bases from V and 3 from J; bases not matched to a gene: 8. The germline V gene encodes CDR1 LNHDA and CDR2 SQIVND (reference sequence). CDR3 sequence (DNA): TGTGCCAGTAGTCCTAAAGGGACAGGGAGCTACGAGCAGTACTTC. Protein product: CASSPKGTGSYEQYF. Looking up the rest from reference TRBV19 and TRBJ2-7 gives the full variable domain: DGGITQSPKYLFRKEGQNVTLSCEQNLNHDAMYWYRQDPGQGLRLIYYSQIVNDFQKGDIAEGYSVSREKKESFPLTVTSAQKNPTAFYLCASSPKGTGSYEQYFGPGTRLTVT.

The chain couples TRBV6-5 to TRBJ2-7; a weak D match, TRBD1 (6 bases). CDR3 length: 15 residues. Germline loops: CDR1 MNHEY, CDR2 SVGAGI. The V end was cut by 6 bases, the J end by 4 bases, with 19 bases between. CDR3 in DNA: TGTGCCAGCAGCTCCACCTTCGGGACACAATACGAGCAGTACTTC. This encodes CASSSTFGTQYEQYF.

The chain is built from TRBV6-2 or TRBV6-3 and TRBJ1-2, with D maybe TRBD1 (6 bases). The length of the CDR3 is 14 residues. V was clipped by 4 bases and J by 4 bases, with 13 bases between them. The germline gives CDR1 MNHEY, CDR2 SVGEGT. The CDR3 reads CASSLDRSFYGYTF. CDR3 coding DNA: TGTGCCAGCAGTTTGGACAGATCTTTCTATGGCTACACCTTC.

The chain joins TRBV29-1 to TRBJ2-5; the D gene is possibly TRBD2 (6 bases). V was clipped by 5 bases and J by 5 bases, with 12 bases between them. CDR1 and CDR2 (germline): SQVTM, ANQGSEA. The CDR3 is 12 amino acids. This CDR3 is CSVYGGIETQYF. In nucleotides, the CDR3 is TGCAGCGTTTACGGGGGAATCGAGACCCAGTACTTC.

The V gene is TRBV9, the J gene TRBJ1-5, with 8 bases lining up with TRBD1. The CDR3 is 16 residues long. After removal of 3 bases from V and 4 bases from J, the junction contained 9 bases not matched to a gene. Germline V CDR1 and CDR2: SGDLS, YYNGEE. Here the CDR3 reads CASSGKRQGMNQPQHF. The CDR3, as DNA: TGTGCCAGCAGCGGGAAGAGACAGGGGATGAATCAGCCCCAGCATTTT.

V is TRBV3-1 (or the pseudogene TRBV3-2) and J is TRBJ2-7; 9 nucleotides match TRBD1. This CDR3 is 13 amino acids long. V dropped 8 bases and J dropped 7; count of bases not matched to a gene: 9. In germline, CDR1 is LGHDT, CDR2 YNNKEL (reference sequence). CDR3 region: CASSRDRELEQYF. CDR3 DNA: TGTGCCAGCTCACGGGACAGGGAATTGGAGCAGTACTTC.

The table lists this clone with a count of one. This rearrangement joins TRBV30 to TRBJ1-2; D gene uncertain. The CDR3 loop spans 13 amino acids. The V gene lost 3 bases and the J gene lost 5 bases, with 13 bases spanning the gap. Per the germline V gene, CDR1 is GTSNPN and CDR2 is SVGIG (reference sequence). The DNA of the CDR3 is TGTGCCTGGAGGCTCGTGGGGAGGTATGGCTACACCTTC. Translation: CAWRLVGRYGYTF.

The rearrangement uses TRBV9 and TRBJ2-1; unclear D gene. Germline V gene data show CDR1 as SGDLS and CDR2 as YYNGEE. With 2 bases removed from V and 3 bases from J, the gap between germline ends came to 6 bases. The CDR3 totals 13 residues. CDR3 sequence reads: CASSVAGYNEQFF. CDR3 in DNA: TGTGCCAGCAGCGTGGCAGGCTACAATGAGCAGTTCTTC.

The rearrangement links TRBV11-3 to TRBJ2-7; no definite D call. Per germline, CDR1 SGHNT and CDR2 YENEEA. The CDR3 has 14 amino acids. Trimming took off 2 bases at V and 0 bases at J, with 8 bases between the two ends. The CDR3 sequence is CASSLQTDSYEQYF. The CDR3 region has the DNA TGTGCCAGCAGCTTACAAACTGACTCCTACGAGCAGTACTTC.